A few counts support the clone carrying this T cell receptor (beta chain). Its antigen is not known. The data are from a study of T-cell memory formation after mild COVID-19. Across the study: TCR clusters were mostly confined to one donor each.

This CDR3 spans 17 amino acids. V lost 3 bases, J lost 1 base, and 9 bases stayed unmatched. Germline V lookup: CDR1 SEHNR, CDR2 FQNEAQ (reference sequence). Findings and caveats of the study: Later expanders leaned toward CD4+, whereas clones contracting from day 15 to 85 were balanced CD4/CD8. Some SARS-CoV-2-responding clones were already detected in memory before infection.

TCR alpha and TCR beta cDNA libraries carrying sample barcodes and UMIs came from 5'RACE with constant-segment primers. TCRdb fed the 5' RACE reads into MiXCR, producing one record per CDR3 protein. The table shows 540,000 or so distinct CDR3 sequences, with around 21% occurring only once. The clonotype originates from an adult woman who had mild COVID-19 (a few samples of this study predate the infection). Cell type and time point are not known. The rearrangement links TRBV7-9 to TRBJ2-1; the match to TRBD2 covers 7 bases. The sequenced sample was PBMCs or a T cell subset sorted from them (not recorded which). The CDR3 sequence is CASSFSGEGPSYNEQFF. The CDR3, as DNA: TGTGCCAGCAGCTTTTCGGGGGAGGGCCCATCCTACAATGAGCAGTTCTTC.